Below, one T cell receptor (beta chain) is given with its context. Trimming cost V 1 base and J 0 bases, with 16 bases left between them. CDR3 length equals 18 residues. CDR1 LGHNA and CDR2 YNFKEQ come from the germline V gene. The sample originates from a study of chemoradiotherapy in HPV16-positive cancers. Some clones are missing from TCRdb's copy, which holds only in-frame ones; the method was immunoSEQ multiplex PCR. The table records about 8,000 clones, approximately 90% of them present only once. The sequences come from tumor tissue, collected from a patient who underwent chemoradiotherapy. The source of this sequence is a human donor with HPV-associated anogenital cancer. The chain employs TRBV4-2 and TRBJ1-3; D possibly corresponds to TRBD1 (6 bases). The CDR3 protein is CASSQVTGGSLSGNTIYF. The CDR3 nucleotides are TGTGCCAGCAGCCAAGTGACAGGCGGCTCCCTCTCTGGAAACACCATATATTTT.